The clone carrying this TCR beta chain has only a few counts. What it recognizes is unknown. The sample belongs to a study of early T cells in non-severe SARS-CoV-2 infection. As for the study in general: Sequencing targeted bulk RNA from unsorted whole blood, leaving chains unpaired. Broader study findings: A preference for anti-spike CD8 responses marked VDJdb matching, which missed private and CD4 specificities.

Unique molecular identifiers were attached to individual cDNA molecules. TCRdb passed the 5' RACE reads through MiXCR, listing each CDR3 protein once. The table includes over 50,000 distinct CDR3 sequences, approximately 11% detected once. V was pared by 4 bases and J by 5 bases, with 18 bases between. Germline V gene data show CDR1 as SGHRS and CDR2 as YFSETQ. CDR3 length equals 16 residues. This sequence originates from an adult who was a healthcare worker with PCR-confirmed SARS-CoV-2 infection or an uninfected control (not recorded which). Sequencing was done on a sample of whole blood. This chain connects TRBV5-1 to TRBJ2-2, with D possibly TRBD1 on 8 matching bases. The DNA of the CDR3 is TGCGCCAGCAGCACCCCTGGACAGGGAGGGACCGGGGAGCTGTTTTTT. Protein: CASSTPGQGGTGELFF.